This is a list of T cell receptor beta chains from one sample in a study of T cell responses to AZD1222 COVID-19 vaccine. Repertoires were generated with immunoSEQ multiplex PCR, while TCRdb's copy carries only in-frame clones and drops some. The profile covers around 120,000 clones, with 92% appearing a single time and about 14% taken by the ten largest. The starting material was peripheral blood, obtained on day 0 of AZD1222 vaccination. The receptors were gathered from an adult in good health. The CDR3 runs from the conserved cysteine through the conserved F or W. A D gene is named only where the DNA matches it firmly. Size values are once, few and many counts, or a class for expanded clones, and some rows have none.

size,V,J,D,DNA,CDR3
few,TRBV6-5,TRBJ2-7,-,TGTGCCAGCAGTATCCGACTATCGGGCGAGCAGTACTTC,CASSIRLSGEQYF
-,TRBV4-1,TRBJ2-5,-,TGCGCCAGCAGCCTTGGAGGGGGTGAGCTTGAGACCCAGTACTTC,CASSLGGGELETQYF
-,TRBV11-2,TRBJ1-5,TRBD1,TGTGCCAGCAGCTTATTCGGTCAGGGGGATCAGCCCCAGCATTTT,CASSLFGQGDQPQHF
-,TRBV3-1/TRBV3-2,TRBJ1-2,TRBD1,TGTGCCAGCAGCCAAGAGGAGGGGGCAGGATCCTCTGTTGGCTACACCTTC,CASSQEEGAGSSVGYTF
-,TRBV28,TRBJ1-1,-,TGTGCCAGCCGGGCCCGAGAAGCTTTCTTT,CASRAREAFF
-,TRBV9,TRBJ2-2,-,TGTGCCAGCAGCGTAGAGACGGGAACGAACACCGGGGAGCTGTTTTTT,CASSVETGTNTGELFF
-,TRBV7-9,TRBJ1-2,-,TGTGCCAGCAGCTTAGAGAATGGTGATGGCTACACCTTC,CASSLENGDGYTF
-,TRBV6-5,TRBJ2-1,-,TGTGCCAGCAGTTACCTACAGGGCCGTGAGCAGTTCTTC,CASSYLQGREQFF
-,TRBV7-9,TRBJ2-3,TRBD2,TGTGCCAGCAGCCCCGCCATAGCGGGAGAAACAGATACGCAGTATTTT,CASSPAIAGETDTQYF
-,TRBV2,TRBJ1-2,-,TGTGCCAGCAGTGGTCAATTGTGGGGCTATGGCTACACCTTC,CASSGQLWGYGYTF
-,TRBV5-4,TRBJ2-1,-,TGTGCGACTAGTTTTGCCCTCAATGAGCAGTTCTTC,CATSFALNEQFF
-,TRBV5-4,TRBJ2-1,-,TGTGCCAGCAGCTTGGGTAGGGGAAACTACAATGAGCAGTTCTTC,CASSLGRGNYNEQFF
-,TRBV27,TRBJ2-6,TRBD1,TGTGCCAGCAGTTGGACAGGGGGCGCTGGGGCCAACGTCCTGACTTTC,CASSWTGGAGANVLTF
-,TRBV6-4,TRBJ1-1,-,TGTGCCAGCAGTTTTGGACAGAACACTGAAGCTTTCTTT,CASSFGQNTEAFF
-,TRBV12-3/TRBV12-4,TRBJ1-1,-,TGTGCCAGCAGTTTTTTAATCGGTGGGGGTTTCTTT,CASSFLIGGGFF
few,TRBV15,TRBJ1-2,TRBD1,TGTGCCACCAGCAGAAACCCTCAGGGGGTGGATGGCTACACCTTC,CATSRNPQGVDGYTF
once,TRBV5-1,TRBJ1-4,TRBD1,TGCGCCAGCAGCTCCTGGACAGGGCCCATAGCAACTAATGAAAAACTGTTTTTT,CASSSWTGPIATNEKLFF
-,TRBV5-4,TRBJ1-6,-,TGTGCCAGACAGAATTCACCCCTCCACTTT,CARQNSPLHF
-,TRBV19,TRBJ1-6,TRBD1,TGTGCCAGTAGTACCTATTCCGGGACAGGGACGATCTCCTATAATTCACCCCTCCACTTT,CASSTYSGTGTISYNSPLHF
once,TRBV3-1/TRBV3-2,TRBJ2-4,-,TGTGCCAGCAGCCAAGTCCAGGGGAACATTCAGTACTTC,CASSQVQGNIQYF
-,TRBV29-1,TRBJ1-1,-,TGCAGCGTCCGGGGCGCTGCGATGAACACTGAAGCTTTCTTT,CSVRGAAMNTEAFF
-,TRBV5-8,TRBJ1-1,TRBD1,TGTGCCAGCAGCACGGGACAGGGGTACACTGAAGCTTTCTTT,CASSTGQGYTEAFF
once,TRBV19,TRBJ1-2,TRBD1,TGTGCCAGTAGTACCTCCAGGACAGGCGGAAGCTATGGCTACACCTTC,CASSTSRTGGSYGYTF
-,TRBV6-1,TRBJ1-2,-,TGTGCCAGCAGTGAAAGGTCCATGAGAATTTATGGCTACACCTTC,CASSERSMRIYGYTF
-,TRBV10-3,TRBJ1-1,-,TGTGCCATCAGTGAGTCGGGCCCGGGCACTGAAGCTTTCTTT,CAISESGPGTEAFF
-,TRBV15,TRBJ1-1,-,TGTGCCACCAGCAGAGAATCGGGGTCAGGCACTGAAGCTTTCTTT,CATSRESGSGTEAFF
-,TRBV18,TRBJ2-2,-,TGTGCCAGCTCACCACCTTCTGGAGGGTTCGGGGAGCTGTTTTTT,CASSPPSGGFGELFF
-,TRBV24-1,TRBJ1-2,-,TGTGCCACCAGTGAGCGGACTACAGAGATCTATGGCTACACCTTC,CATSERTTEIYGYTF
-,TRBV11-2,TRBJ2-7,-,TGTGCCAGCAGGGGGGCACCGGGAAGGCTGGGCGAGCAGTACTTC,CASRGAPGRLGEQYF
-,TRBV27,TRBJ2-2,TRBD2,TGTGCCAGCAGTACTACCTGGGGGGGAAAGGCCGGGGAGCTGTTTTTT,CASSTTWGGKAGELFF
-,TRBV28,TRBJ2-7,-,TGTGCCAGCAGTAACAATGCGGGTTACGAGCAGTACTTC,CASSNNAGYEQYF
-,TRBV4-3,TRBJ1-5,-,TGCGCCAGCAGCCAAGAGTGGAGGAATCAGCCCCAGCATTTT,CASSQEWRNQPQHF
few,TRBV19,TRBJ1-2,TRBD1,TGTGCCAGTAGTACCACAGGGGGCGCGGTCTATGGCTACACCTTC,CASSTTGGAVYGYTF
-,TRBV6-5,TRBJ1-1,-,TGTGCCAGCAGTTACACAGGGTCATTGAACACTGAAGCTTTCTTT,CASSYTGSLNTEAFF
-,TRBV2,TRBJ2-7,-,TGTGCCAGCAGTGAGCGGCAGGGCTACGAGCAGTACTTC,CASSERQGYEQYF
-,TRBV3-1/TRBV3-2,TRBJ1-5,-,TGTGCCAGCAGCCAAGATTTGGACAATCAGCCCCAGCATTTT,CASSQDLDNQPQHF
-,TRBV28,TRBJ1-1,-,TGTGCCAGCAGTTTAAGGCTGAACACTGAAGCTTTCTTT,CASSLRLNTEAFF